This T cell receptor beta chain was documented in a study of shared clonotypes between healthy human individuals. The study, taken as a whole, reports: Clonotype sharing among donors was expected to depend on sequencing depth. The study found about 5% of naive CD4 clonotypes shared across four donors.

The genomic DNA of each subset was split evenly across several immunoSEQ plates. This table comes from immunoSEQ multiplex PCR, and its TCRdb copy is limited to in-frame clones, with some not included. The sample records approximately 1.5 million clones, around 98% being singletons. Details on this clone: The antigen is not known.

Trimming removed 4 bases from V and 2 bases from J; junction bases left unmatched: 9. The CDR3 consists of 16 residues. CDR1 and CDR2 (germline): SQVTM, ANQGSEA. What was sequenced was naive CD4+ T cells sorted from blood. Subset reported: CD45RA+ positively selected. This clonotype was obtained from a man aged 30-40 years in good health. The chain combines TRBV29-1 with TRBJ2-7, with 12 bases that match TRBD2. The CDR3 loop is CSVVAPSGRAPYEQYF. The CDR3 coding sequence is TGCAGCGTTGTGGCCCCTAGCGGGAGGGCCCCCTACGAGCAGTACTTC.